One sample yielded the 29 T cell receptor beta chains listed below, sequenced in a study of control samples from healthy donors and cancer patients. Libraries were prepared by immunoSEQ multiplex PCR; TCRdb keeps only in-frame clonotypes and omits some of them. The data hold approximately 85,000 clones, with approximately 91% observed a single time. The sample taken for sequencing was blood. The source is a woman aged 60-70 years in good health.

The rearrangement links TRBV7-2 to TRBJ2-1; 8 bases agree with TRBD1. V dropped 2 bases and J dropped 9; count of bases not matched to a gene: 3. Germline V gene sequence: CDR1 SGHTA, CDR2 FQGNSA. The CDR3 extends over 13 amino acids. CDR3 sequence reads: CASSLLRGREQFF. Written as DNA, the CDR3 is TGTGCCAGCAGCTTACTCAGGGGGCGTGAGCAGTTCTTC.

The sample holds a few counts of this clone. The CDR3 DNA reads as TGTGCCTGGCGTTGGGGCAGGGGAAGAGTCGGCTACACCTTC. This gives the protein CAWRWGRGRVGYTF. The V call is TRBV30, the J call TRBJ1-2, with a weak D call TRBD1 (6 bases). Germline-derived CDR1 and CDR2 are GTSNPN and SVGIG (reference sequence). Trimming removed 5 bases from V and 8 bases from J, with 21 bases in between. The CDR3 loop spans 14 amino acids. The complete variable domain, with remaining parts taken from reference TRBV30 and TRBJ1-2, reads SQTIHQWPATLVQPVGSPLSLECTVEGTSNPNLYWYRQAAGRGLQLLFYSVGIGQISSEVPQNLSASRPQDRQFILSSKKLLLSDSGFYLCAWRWGRGRVGYTFGSGTRLTVV.

The gene calls are TRBV2 and TRBJ2-2; D is undetermined. CDR3 length: 15 residues. Deletions cut 3 bases from V and 0 bases from J, with 8 bases between. CDR1 is SNHLY and CDR2 is FYNNEI in the germline V gene. CDR3 residues: CASSDILANTGELFF. CDR3 in DNA: TGTGCCAGCAGTGATATCCTCGCGAACACCGGGGAGCTGTTTTTT.

The chain uses TRBV5-6 and TRBJ1-4; 8 nucleotides align to TRBD1. The CDR3 contains 14 residues. Germline CDR1 reads SGHDT; CDR2 reads YYEEEE. The junction had 1 base not matched to a gene; V was cut back by 0 bases and J by 6 bases. The CDR3 spells CASSLETGDEKLFF. The CDR3 region has the DNA TGTGCCAGCAGCTTGGAGACAGGGGATGAAAAACTGTTTTTT.

The J gene is TRBJ1-1, the V gene TRBV27; TRBD1 might be the D (6 bases). The CDR3 totals 18 residues. V lost 1 base and J 2 bases, leaving 20 bases between the germline ends. Germline CDR1 reads MNHEY; CDR2 reads SMNVEV (reference sequence). The CDR3 region is CASSLLFPGAIENTEAFF. In DNA form, the CDR3 reads TGTGCCAGCAGTTTATTATTTCCGGGGGCGATAGAAAACACTGAAGCTTTCTTT.

V and J are TRBV10-3 and TRBJ2-5, with 7 bases identical to TRBD1. CDR1 and CDR2 from the germline V gene are ENHRY and SYGVKD. Losses at the gene ends were 4 bases for V and 3 bases for J; bases not matched to a gene: 2. The CDR3 runs to 13 residues. CDR3 residues: CAISGQGEETQYF. In nucleotides, the CDR3 is TGTGCCATCAGTGGACAGGGAGAAGAGACCCAGTACTTC.

The chain employs TRBV9 and TRBJ1-6; D possibly corresponds to TRBD1 (5 bases). V lost 7 bases to trimming and J lost 10 bases, with 15 bases between them. From germline, CDR1 is SGDLS and CDR2 YYNGEE. This CDR3 comprises 13 residues. CDR3 nucleotide sequence: TGTGCCAGCCCGGTGGCAGGGCAATCACCCCTCCACTTT. Translation gives CASPVAGQSPLHF.

The CDR3 loop reads CASSSRPGQGRTEAFF. DNA for the CDR3: TGCGCCAGCAGTTCGCGGCCGGGACAGGGGAGAACTGAAGCTTTCTTT. This sequence joins TRBV5-1 and TRBJ1-1, with 10 bases aligning to TRBD1. V dropped 5 bases and J dropped 5; count of bases not matched to a gene: 12. This CDR3 has 16 amino acids. Germline loops: CDR1 SGHRS, CDR2 YFSETQ.

The CDR3 DNA sequence: TGTGCCAGCAGCTTGACAGGGCGAGGGGAAAAACTGTTTTTT. It yields the protein CASSLTGRGEKLFF. The chain has TRBV5-5 and TRBJ1-4; D may be TRBD1 (6 bases). CDR3 length: 14 residues. CDR1 and CDR2 from the germline V gene are SGHKS and YYEKEE (reference sequence). The V gene lost 1 base and the J gene lost 8 bases, with 12 bases spanning the gap.

The genes are TRBV30 and TRBJ1-6; D is unresolved. Germline-derived CDR1 and CDR2 are GTSNPN and SVGIG (reference sequence). V lost 2 bases and J lost 10, with 9 bases in between. The CDR3 has 12 residues. Here the CDR3 reads CAWSPSMSPLHF. CDR3 nucleotides: TGTGCCTGGAGTCCCTCGATGTCACCCCTCCACTTT.

This clone is termed medium-sized. The chain joins TRBV7-8 to TRBJ1-4, with D unclear. There are 14 residues in the CDR3. Germline assignment: CDR1 SGHVS and CDR2 FQNEAQ. V was cut by 3 bases and J by 8 bases, with 13 bases left in between. The CDR3 loop reads CASSFNSWSEKLFF. In nucleotides, the CDR3 is TGTGCCAGCAGCTTCAATTCTTGGTCCGAAAAACTGTTTTTT.

This chain links TRBV28 with TRBJ1-6, with a weak D call TRBD1 (5 bases). The V gene's germline CDR1 is MDHEN and CDR2 SYDVKM. The V and J ends lost 5 bases and 9 bases respectively, with 20 bases between them. This CDR3 has 16 amino acids. This chain's CDR3 is CASSPGGGEGISPLHF. Here the CDR3 DNA reads TGTGCCAGCAGTCCAGGAGGCGGGGAGGGGATTTCACCCCTCCACTTT.

J is TRBJ1-6 and V is TRBV4-1; TRBD1 matches 7 bases. With V trimmed by 2 bases and J by 9 bases, 7 bases remained unmatched. The V gene's germline CDR1 is MGHRA and CDR2 YSYEKL. This CDR3 contains 15 residues. The CDR3 coding sequence is TGCGCCAGCAGCCAAAAAACAGGGGAGAGTTCACCCCTCCACTTT. It yields the protein CASSQKTGESSPLHF.

This sequence joins TRBV29-1 and TRBJ2-7; D perhaps matches TRBD1 (6 bases). The V end was cut by 7 bases, the J end by 5 bases, with 12 bases between. Germline V gives CDR1 SQVTM, CDR2 ANQGSEA. This CDR3 has 11 amino acids. The CDR3 sequence is CSAFQGHEQYF. CDR3 DNA: TGCAGCGCCTTCCAGGGGCACGAGCAGTACTTC.

DNA for the CDR3: TGTGCCAGCAGCTTCGACCTCGGCGGGGGGCCATACAATGAGCAGTTCTTC. This gives the protein CASSFDLGGGPYNEQFF. The chain links TRBV5-6 to TRBJ2-1; 8 bases are shared with TRBD2. J was trimmed by 4 bases and V by 2 bases; bases with no gene match: 11. Germline V gene lookup returns CDR1 SGHDT and CDR2 YYEEEE. The CDR3 sequence is 17 residues long.

This clone was observed once. The DNA of the CDR3 is TGTGCCAGCAGCCGCAATACGGGTGGGGGCTACACCTTC. Amino acid sequence: CASSRNTGGGYTF. J is TRBJ1-2 and V is TRBV27; D remains ambiguous. V lost 6 bases, J lost 8 bases, and 16 bases lay in between. CDR1 is MNHEY and CDR2 is SMNVEV in the germline V gene (reference sequence). This CDR3 comprises 13 residues.

V is TRBV7-2 and J is TRBJ2-5, with 9 bases matching TRBD2. The length of the CDR3 is 16 residues. V lost 1 base, J lost 2 bases, and 5 bases stayed unmatched. CDR1 is SGHTA and CDR2 is FQGNSA in the germline V gene. CDR3 nucleotide sequence: TGTGCCAGCAGCTTAGTCGGGACTAGCCGGCAAGAGACCCAGTACTTC. Translated, it gives CASSLVGTSRQETQYF. The variable domain in full, completed from reference TRBV7-2 and TRBJ2-5, reads GAGVSQSPSNKVTEKGKDVELRCDPISGHTALYWYRQSLGQGLEFLIYFQGNSAPDKSGLPSDRFSAERTGGSVSTLTIQRTQQEDSAVYLCASSLVGTSRQETQYFGPGTRLLVL.

The chain combines TRBV3-1 (or the pseudogene TRBV3-2) with TRBJ1-3; the match to TRBD1 covers 7 bases. V gave up 4 bases and J gave up 0 bases; unmatched junction bases: 9. The CDR3 is made up of 17 amino acids. Germline values: CDR1 LGHDT, CDR2 YNNKEL (reference sequence). CDR3 region: CASSPFGTASSGNTIYF. For the CDR3, the DNA is TGTGCCAGCAGCCCTTTTGGGACAGCGAGCTCTGGAAACACCATATATTTT.

The V and J genes are TRBV9 and TRBJ2-7; D might be TRBD1 (6 bases). Deletions cut 0 bases from V and 3 bases from J, with 10 bases between. Germline assignment: CDR1 SGDLS and CDR2 YYNGEE. The CDR3 sequence is 14 residues long. The chain's CDR3 is CASSVGLGHYEQYF. The CDR3 region has the DNA TGTGCCAGCAGCGTAGGTCTGGGACACTACGAGCAGTACTTC. Variable domain in full (rest from reference TRBV9 and TRBJ2-7): DSGVTQTPKHLITATGQRVTLRCSPRSGDLSVYWYQQSLDQGLQFLIQYYNGEERAKGNILERFSAQQFPDLHSELNLSSLELGDSALYFCASSVGLGHYEQYFGPGTRLTVT.

This chain links TRBV11-2 with TRBJ1-2; TRBD1 might be the D (6 bases). V was clipped by 5 bases and J by 6 bases, with 16 bases between them. CDR1 is SGHAT, CDR2 FQNNGV, per germline. CDR3 size: 14 residues. CDR3 in amino acids: CASSQQGISNGYTF. The CDR3 coding sequence is TGTGCCAGCAGCCAACAGGGTATATCCAATGGCTACACCTTC.

This clone was counted a few times. The V call is TRBV28, the J call TRBJ1-4; unclear D gene. The V and J ends lost 8 bases and 0 bases respectively, with 13 bases between them. In germline, CDR1 is MDHEN, CDR2 SYDVKM. This CDR3 is built from 15 residues. The DNA for the CDR3 is TGTGCCAGCCAACCCTCGGGCGCAACTAATGAAAAACTGTTTTTT. Translated, it gives CASQPSGATNEKLFF.

The genes are TRBV10-3 and TRBJ2-7, with D uncertain. CDR1 and CDR2 from the germline V gene are ENHRY and SYGVKD. Trimming took 2 bases from V and 4 from J, leaving 3 bases between them. The CDR3 runs 11 residues. CDR3 coding DNA: TGTGCCATCAGTGAGGGGTACGAGCAGTACTTC. Encoded protein: CAISEGYEQYF.

As to this clone: One end of the junction does not line up with germline, which may come from a read error. This rearrangement joins TRBV7-8 to TRBJ1-4, with D possibly matching TRBD1 (6 bases). This CDR3 contains 14 residues. Per germline, CDR1 SGHVS and CDR2 FQNEAQ. The CDR3 loop reads CASSPGTTNEKLFF. DNA of the CDR3: TGTGCCAGCAGCCCCGGGACAACAAATGAAAAACTGTTTTTT.

This chain joins TRBV4-1 and TRBJ2-1; 8 nucleotides agree with TRBD1. V lost 5 bases to trimming and J lost 6 bases; unmatched junction nucleotides: 9. Looked up from germline, CDR1 is MGHRA and CDR2 is YSYEKL. The length of the CDR3 is 15 residues. The CDR3 DNA follows: TGCGCCAGCAGCGACCTGGACAGGGCCCTCAATGAGCAGTTCTTC. Translating it yields CASSDLDRALNEQFF.

The chain links TRBV6-2 or TRBV6-3 to TRBJ1-5; D is undetermined. V was clipped by 2 bases and J by 4 bases, with 3 bases between them. The CDR3 extends over 12 amino acids. Germline CDR1 reads MNHEY; CDR2 reads SVGEGT. In DNA form, the CDR3 reads TGTGCCAGCAGTTACCGAAATCAGCCCCAGCATTTT. Its protein is CASSYRNQPQHF.

V usage is TRBV7-9 and J usage is TRBJ1-2, with a possible D match to TRBD1 (5 bases). The CDR3 length is 15 residues. V was trimmed by 3 bases and J by 7 bases, leaving 18 bases between them. Per the germline V gene, CDR1 is SEHNR and CDR2 is FQNEAQ (reference sequence). The CDR3 DNA reads TGTGCCAGCAGCTTTGGGGCAGGGAAGTCGCGTGGCTACACCTTC. It translates to CASSFGAGKSRGYTF.

The chain links TRBV28 to TRBJ1-2; TRBD1 is a possible D gene (6 bases). Germline V gene sequence: CDR1 MDHEN, CDR2 SYDVKM. V dropped 1 base and J dropped 1 base, with 10 bases sitting between them. The CDR3 runs to 15 residues. CDR3 region: CASSLFPGVNYGYTF. The CDR3 bases are TGTGCCAGCAGTTTATTTCCAGGGGTTAACTATGGCTACACCTTC.

The chain has TRBV10-3 and TRBJ2-2, with 8 bases fitting TRBD1. The germline gives CDR1 ENHRY, CDR2 SYGVKD. V lost 6 bases to trimming and J lost 5 bases; unmatched junction nucleotides: 5. This CDR3 region has 14 residues. CDR3 sequence (DNA): TGTGCCATCAGGGCACAGGGGGAAACCGGGGAGCTGTTTTTT. Encoded protein: CAIRAQGETGELFF.

This chain's CDR3 is CASSYSGQGGYEQYF. The CDR3, as DNA: TGTGCCAGCAGTTACTCGGGACAGGGGGGCTACGAGCAGTACTTC. The V and J genes are TRBV6-5 and TRBJ2-7, with TRBD1 matching over 11 bases. Germline V gene data show CDR1 as MNHEY and CDR2 as SVGAGI. CDR3 length equals 15 residues. Losses at the gene ends were 0 bases for V and 3 bases for J; bases not matched to a gene: 1.